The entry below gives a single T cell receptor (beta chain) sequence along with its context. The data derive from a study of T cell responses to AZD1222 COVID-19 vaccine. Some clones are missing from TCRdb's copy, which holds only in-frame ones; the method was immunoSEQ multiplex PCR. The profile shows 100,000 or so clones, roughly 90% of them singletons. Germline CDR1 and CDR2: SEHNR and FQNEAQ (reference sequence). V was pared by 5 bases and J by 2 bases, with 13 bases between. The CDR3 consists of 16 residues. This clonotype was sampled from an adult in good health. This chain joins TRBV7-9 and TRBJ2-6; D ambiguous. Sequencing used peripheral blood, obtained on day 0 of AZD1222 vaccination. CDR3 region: CASSPVRAAGANVLTF. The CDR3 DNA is TGTGCCAGCAGCCCCGTACGGGCCGCTGGGGCCAACGTCCTGACTTTC.